This TCR beta chain comes out of a study of CD8 T cells in Susac syndrome (dated 2019 in TCRdb). About the study as a whole: Repertoire sequencing was used to test whether CD8+ T cell activation and differentiation in Susac syndrome was antigen driven.

Looking up the germline V gene yields CDR1 SGHTA and CDR2 FQGNSA. Germline trimming amounts to 5 bases on V and 5 bases on J, with 4 as the count of junction bases outside the gene matches. Counted from cysteine to phenylalanine, this CDR3 has 15 amino acids. The DNA shown is the 45-base CDR3, in frame from base 1. Peripheral blood CD8+ and CD4+ T cells from healthy donors, Susac syndrome patients and multiple sclerosis patients were profiled using high-throughput TCR beta sequencing. Healthy donors were age- and sex-matched controls. Bulk CD8+ and CD4+ T cells were purified by magnetic negative isolation, whereas CD8+ TEMRA cells were enriched by FACS. Blood was drawn into EDTA tubes, processed within 24 hours, and PBMCs were isolated by density gradient centrifugation. PBMCs destined for TCR sequencing were cryopreserved in liquid nitrogen and later thawed in a 37 °C water bath. The sorted or isolated CD4+, CD8+ and CD8+ TEMRA cells had a purity of 90% or higher.

RNA was extracted using the RNeasy kit, and roughly 0.5 to 1 microgram was reverse transcribed with random hexamers. TCR beta CDR3 regions were amplified with the immunoSEQ multiplex PCR assay covering 54 Vbeta and 13 Jbeta segments. To correct PCR amplification bias, a synthetic template baseline was used for both primer optimization and computational correction. The study's processing was this. Reads were annotated to V, D and J genes according to IMGT and were analyzed with immunoSEQ Analyzer, with only productive sequences retained. Clonality was calculated as one minus the Shannon entropy normalized by log2 of the number of productive unique sequences. For each patient and control, public and private clones were evaluated among the 100 most prevalent clones. A clone was defined as Susac-specific if it was absent from the healthy and MS cohorts, from roughly 1,000 published viral clones and from other ImmuneACCESS disease sequences. Using fastp trimming at Q25 and MiXCR clonotype assembly, TCRdb reanalyzed the public sequencing data and kept in-frame beta chains. Rows merge per CDR3 protein into single entries with the most common DNA and genes. In this record, the V and J calls reflect TCRdb's handling and not the investigators' own analysis. Within this sample are about 200,000 distinct CDR3 sequences, with roughly 95% of them counted one time only. Clones ranked in the top ten supply approximately 0.1% of the sample.

As regards this clonotype: Its antigen specificity is not known. No much larger clonotype is one base removed from it; base qualities were not supplied.

The investigation overall reported the following: The number of individuals in the TCR sequencing and HLA analysis was acknowledged as relatively small.

The clonotype originates from a human donor in good health. The rearranged chain carries TRBV7-2 and TRBJ2-3, and 13 junctional nucleotides match TRBD2. The sample was CD4+ T cells from PBMCs. The CDR3 is CASSRTSGSVDTQYF. Read as DNA, the sequence is TGTGCCAGCAGCCGGACTAGCGGGAGTGTAGATACGCAGTATTTT. Where the CDR3 stops, the reference TRBV7-2 and TRBJ2-3 genes take over; the full variable domain is GAGVSQSPSNKVTEKGKDVELRCDPISGHTALYWYRQSLGQGLEFLIYFQGNSAPDKSGLPSDRFSAERTGGSVSTLTIQRTQQEDSAVYLCASSRTSGSVDTQYFGPGTRLTVL.